One and the same sample provided the 4 T cell receptor beta chains below, sequenced in a study of blood T cells in healthy people across ages. Through a sample-barcoded 5' primer and a J-beta primer mix, a second PCR was run for 7 to 11 cycles. One entry per CDR3 protein results from TCRdb running MiXCR on the 5' RACE reads. The sample carries about 800,000 distinct CDR3 sequences, 25% recorded once. These data also formed part of another study, on T cells of mothers and their children.

What was sequenced was blood. The receptors stem from a boy aged 5 to 17 in good health.

This clonotype occurred a few times. The junction does not match germline at one end; this may be a read error. J is TRBJ2-7 and V is TRBV20-1; no clear D gene. Germline V gene lookup returns CDR1 DFQATT and CDR2 SNEGSKA (reference sequence). The CDR3 has 12 amino acids. In DNA, the CDR3 is TGCAGCGCTAGGTCCGTCCTCTACGAGCAGTACTTC. Encoded protein: CSARSVLYEQYF.

The J gene is TRBJ2-3, the V gene TRBV5-6, with 11 bases aligning to TRBD2. Germline V gene sequence: CDR1 SGHDT, CDR2 YYEEEE. The CDR3 runs 17 residues. Trimming removed 0 bases from V and 3 bases from J; junction bases left unmatched: 6. The CDR3 sequence: CASSLGLSGGATDTQYF. CDR3 coding DNA: TGTGCCAGCAGCTTGGGACTTAGCGGGGGGGCGACAGATACGCAGTATTTT.

There are a few counts of this clonotype. The V gene is TRBV7-2, the J gene TRBJ2-5; D not certain. V was trimmed by 2 bases and J by 3 bases, leaving 4 bases between them. CDR3 length: 12 residues. Germline V gene sequence: CDR1 SGHTA, CDR2 FQGNSA. CDR3 coding DNA: TGTGCCAGCAGCTTAACAAAAGAGACCCAGTACTTC. It codes for CASSLTKETQYF.

This clonotype has only a few counts. The rearrangement links TRBV16 to TRBJ2-7; 11 nucleotides match TRBD1. CDR1 and CDR2 from the germline V gene are KGHSY and FQNENV. CDR3 length: 15 amino acids. The J segment lost 3 bases and the V segment lost 2 bases, leaving 3 bases of the junction unmatched. CDR3 nucleotides: TGTGCCAGCAGCCAAACCGGGACAGGGGGCTACGAGCAGTACTTC. Protein product: CASSQTGTGGYEQYF.